What follows are 20 T cell receptor beta chains derived from one specimen sequenced in a study of tumor-infiltrating lymphocytes in primary liver carcinoma. With a constant-region primer, TCR beta cDNA was made from approximately 450 ng of total RNA. Modified slightly, ARM-PCR produced TCR beta libraries over three nested multiplex PCR rounds. TRBV1-TRBV30 forward and Cbeta reverse primers drove the first two approximately 11-cycle rounds. TCRdb re-derived calls from the multiplex PCR reads in MiXCR, one entry per CDR3 protein. Of 330,000 or so distinct CDR3 sequences listed, 65% are singletons. RNA isolated from unsorted whole blood supplied the blood RNA, with germline DNA also extracted. The sequenced sample consisted of peripheral blood. Receptor source: a man aged 35 to 55 with primary liver carcinoma and hepatitis B virus infection.

The V gene is TRBV6-5, the J gene TRBJ2-2; 10 bases align to TRBD2. CDR1 MNHEY and CDR2 SVGAGI come from the germline V gene. This CDR3 is built from 18 residues. J gave up 4 bases and V 8 bases, and 16 bases lay outside the gene matches. The CDR3 sequence is CASLKGASGRGSTGELFF. The CDR3 coding sequence is TGTGCCAGCCTAAAGGGGGCTAGCGGGAGAGGGAGCACCGGGGAGCTGTTTTTT.

This clonotype was detected once. Given a much more abundant clone one base away, this may be a read error. The CDR3 spells CASTADISGGNVLTF. DNA of the CDR3: TGTGCCAGCACAGCTGACATCTCTGGGGGCAACGTCCTGACTTTC. The chain combines TRBV5-4 with TRBJ2-6; D is tentatively TRBD1 or TRBD2 (5 bases each). CDR3 length: 15 amino acids. Per the germline V gene, CDR1 is SGHNT and CDR2 is YYREEE (reference sequence).

Note on this clonotype: A much larger clone lies one base from this, so it may be a read error. This rearrangement joins TRBV29-1 to TRBJ1-5; 8 bases line up with TRBD1. This CDR3 contains 12 residues. Germline V CDR1 and CDR2: SQVTM, ANQGSEA. The CDR3, as DNA: TGCAGCGTACGGACAGGGAATCAGCCCCAGCAATTT. This sequence encodes CSVRTGNQPQQF.

The chain has TRBV2 and TRBJ1-1, with TRBD1 as a possible D gene (5 bases). The CDR3 is made up of 11 amino acids. Trimming stripped 9 bases from V and 5 bases from J, with 10 bases between. Germline CDR1 reads SNHLY; CDR2 reads FYNNEI. DNA for the CDR3: TGTGCCAGTTGGGGGGGGACTGAAGCTTTCTTT. Amino acid sequence: CASWGGTEAFF.

The chain recombines TRBV4-2 with TRBJ2-5; D is perhaps TRBD2 (6 bases). The V gene lost 0 bases and the J gene lost 5 bases, with 16 bases spanning the gap. The CDR3 contains 16 residues. Germline V lookup: CDR1 LGHNA, CDR2 YNFKEQ. As DNA, the CDR3 is TGTGCCAGCAGCCAAGATCCTATGGGGGGTGGGGAGACCCAGTACTTC. Its translation: CASSQDPMGGGETQYF.

As regards this clonotype: Being one base from a much bigger clone, this may be a read error. The chain carries TRBV6-5 and TRBJ1-5; 9 positions agree with TRBD1. The CDR3 totals 15 residues. Per the germline V gene, CDR1 is MNHEY and CDR2 is SVGAGI. With V trimmed by 2 bases and J by 4 bases, 3 bases remained unmatched. The chain's CDR3 is CASSYATGGNQPQHF. The CDR3 nucleotides read TGTGCCAGCAGTTACGCGACAGGGGGTAATCAGCCCCAGCATTTT.

This clonotype was counted only a few times. This chain uses TRBV10-3 with TRBJ2-7, with D perhaps matching TRBD1 (5 bases). This CDR3 has 13 amino acids. Germline V gene data show CDR1 as ENHRY and CDR2 as SYGVKD. Trimming shortened V by 6 bases and J by 7 bases, and 16 bases separated the two germline ends. The CDR3 spells CAISPGLQAEQYF. The CDR3, as DNA: TGTGCCATCAGCCCGGGTTTACAGGCTGAGCAGTACTTC.

As to this clonotype: Possible read error: a much larger clone is one base away. The chain joins TRBV11-1 to TRBJ2-1; D gene uncertain. Trimming pared 1 base from V and 13 bases from J, leaving 17 bases between. The CDR3 covers 14 residues. Germline V gene sequence: CDR1 SGHAT, CDR2 FQDESV (reference sequence). In nucleotides, the CDR3 is TGTGCCAGCAGCTTAGGTTCCTCGGCAGAGACCCAGTTCTTC. Its protein product is CASSLGSSAETQFF. Full variable domain (outside the CDR3, taken from reference TRBV11-1 and TRBJ2-1): EAEVAQSPRYKITEKSQAVAFWCDPISGHATLYWYRQILGQGPELLVQFQDESVVDDSQLPKDRFSAERLKGVDSTLKIQPAELGDSAMYLCASSLGSSAETQFFGPGTRLTVL.

On this clonotype itself: The conserved phenylalanine or tryptophan normally closing the CDR3 is absent here, so this likely arose from a read error. The chain is built from TRBV6-6 and TRBJ2-7, with D unresolved. The CDR3 runs 14 residues. CDR1 is MNHNY and CDR2 is SVGAGI in the germline V gene (reference sequence). V gave up 6 bases and J gave up 5 bases, with 17 bases separating them. CDR3 coding DNA: TGTGCCAGCAGCTATAGACCAAGATTGGACGAGCAGTACTGC. This codes for CASSYRPRLDEQYC.

The J gene is TRBJ2-1, the V gene TRBV6-5; a possible D gene is TRBD1 (5 bases). Germline loops: CDR1 MNHEY, CDR2 SVGAGI. This CDR3 comprises 14 residues. V lost 6 bases, J lost 5 bases, and 14 bases lay in between. The CDR3 is CASRWAGNDNEQFF. CDR3 DNA sequence: TGTGCCAGCAGATGGGCAGGGAACGACAATGAGCAGTTCTTC.

Details on this clonotype: At one end, the junction sequence differs from germline, possibly due to a read error. CDR3 nucleotide sequence: TGTGCTAGCAGCTTAGTGGATATGCTGGTGCGGGGCTACACCTTC. Protein product: CASSLVDMLVRGYTF. This sequence joins TRBV11-2 and TRBJ1-2, with unresolved D. The germline CDR1 and CDR2 sequences are SGHAT and FQNNGV. This CDR3 has 15 residues.

To note about this clonotype: Since no conserved phenylalanine or tryptophan closes the CDR3, a read error is the likely cause. This rearrangement joins TRBV6-2 or TRBV6-3 to TRBJ2-1, with TRBD1 identical over 7 bases. CDR1 and CDR2 (germline): MNHEY, SVGEGT. The CDR3 is 17 amino acids. In nucleotides, the CDR3 is TGTGCCAACAGTTCTGCCGGGACAGATATCTCCTACAATGAGCAGTTCTTA. It codes for CANSSAGTDISYNEQFL.

A word on this clonotype: The CDR3 end shows no conserved phenylalanine or tryptophan, and so a read error is likely. The V gene is TRBV11-2, the J gene TRBJ2-7; possibly TRBD1 for D (5 bases). CDR3 length: 15 residues. Germline loops: CDR1 SGHAT, CDR2 FQNNGV. V gave up 3 bases and J gave up 2 bases, with 14 bases separating them. The CDR3 nucleotides are TGTGCCAGCAGCTTCCAGGGCCGTCTCCCCTACGAGCAGTACTCC. This translates into CASSFQGRLPYEQYS.

The chain combines TRBV11-2 with TRBJ2-1; 8 positions agree with TRBD2. Germline V gives CDR1 SGHAT, CDR2 FQNNGV. The V gene end was trimmed by 4 bases and the J gene end by 6 bases; junction bases not matched to a gene: 8. The length of the CDR3 is 15 residues. This CDR3 is CASSWTSWNFNEQFF. CDR3 DNA sequence: TGTGCCAGCAGCTGGACTAGCTGGAACTTCAATGAGCAGTTCTTC.

With respect to this clonotype: The CDR3 carries no conserved terminal phenylalanine or tryptophan, so it likely arises from a read error. This chain links TRBV6-5 with TRBJ1-5; tentatively, D is TRBD1 (6 bases). The CDR3 totals 14 residues. Trimming left V 5 bases short and J 6 bases short, with 14 bases between. The V gene's germline CDR1 is MNHEY and CDR2 SVGAGI. The CDR3 DNA reads as TGTGCCAGCAGTAATTGGAGGGGGTCTCAGCCCCAGCATATT. This encodes CASSNWRGSQPQHI.

Worth noting for this clonotype: At one end, the junction sequence differs from germline, possibly due to a read error. The V and J genes are TRBV4-3 and TRBJ2-7; 7 positions match TRBD1. Germline lookup yields CDR1 LGHNA and CDR2 YSLEER. The CDR3 is 15 amino acids. CDR3 DNA: TGCGCCAGTAGCCATATGGACAGGAGCTCCTACGAGCAGTACTTC. It specifies CASSHMDRSSYEQYF.

As to this clonotype: A much larger clone differs from this one at a single base, so this may be a read error. V gene TRBV4-1 combines with J gene TRBJ2-4, with 8 bases matching TRBD2. The CDR3 runs to 19 residues. V lost 0 bases and J lost 3; bases outside the gene matches: 13. Germline V gene lookup returns CDR1 MGHRA and CDR2 YSYEKL. The CDR3 is CASSQEASPGGLVKNIQYF. Written as DNA, the CDR3 is TGCGCCAGCAGCCAAGAGGCCAGTCCGGGGGGGTTGGTCAAAAACATTCAGTACTTC.

About this clonotype: Mismatch with germline at one junction end may stem from a read error. The V gene is TRBV6-1, the J gene TRBJ1-4, with 9 bases identical to TRBD1. Looked up from germline, CDR1 is MNHNS and CDR2 is SASEGT. The CDR3 has 13 residues. In nucleotides, the CDR3 is TGCGCCAGCAGTGAAACAGGGGGCTTTCAACTGTTTTTT. Its translation is CASSETGGFQLFF.

This clonotype showed up many times. The V and J genes are TRBV6-1 and TRBJ2-1; 8 bases agree with TRBD1. Trimming removed 6 bases from V and 7 bases from J; junction bases left unmatched: 5. This CDR3 comprises 13 residues. Germline values: CDR1 MNHNS, CDR2 SASEGT. The CDR3: CASRKTGDNEQFF. The CDR3, as DNA: TGTGCCAGCAGGAAGACAGGGGATAATGAGCAGTTCTTC.

On this clonotype itself: One base away lies a much larger clone, so this may be a sequencing read error. V is TRBV12-3 or TRBV12-4 and J is TRBJ2-3; TRBD2 is a possible D gene (5 bases). V lost 10 bases and J lost 0, with 14 bases in between. The length of the CDR3 is 14 residues. The CDR3 DNA reads TGTGCCAACAGCCCGACTACCAGCACAGATACGCAGTATTTT. Its translation is CANSPTTSTDTQYF.